This paragraph covers one TCR beta chain sequence. Its specificity is not known. The source of the sample is a study of cytomegalovirus exposure and HLA in healthy donors. This PCR relied on a set of 60 Vbeta primers and 13 Jbeta primers. Data came from immunoSEQ multiplex PCR; TCRdb stores just in-frame clones and leaves some out. This sample has 140,000 to 150,000 clones, with roughly 80% found just once. Study-wide points: A later analysis revealed that TCR association rates differed between HLA loci, peaking at DRB1 and bottoming out at HLA-C. Previously analyzed data showed that most TCR beta V segments were productive at a frequency of about 87% or about 30%.

Trimming at V came to 4 bases and at J to 4 bases, leaving 6 bases not matched to a gene. CDR3 length equals 15 residues. Per germline, CDR1 SGHNT and CDR2 YENEEA. The clonotype was recovered from a man between 40 and 49 years old in good health and CMV-seronegative. The rearrangement uses TRBV11-3 and TRBJ2-2; TRBD1 matches at 7 bases. The sequencing sample was made of PBMCs. The DNA for the CDR3 is TGTGCCAGCAGCTCGGGACAGCAGGCCACCGGGGAGCTGTTTTTT. Its protein is CASSSGQQATGELFF.